Listed below are T cell receptor beta chains from one sample, sequenced in a study of blood T cell repertoires in COVID-19. Method: immunoSEQ multiplex PCR; TCRdb's copy keeps in-frame clones and lacks some. The sample contains around 400,000 clones, roughly 86% of which appear only once. Sequenced: peripheral blood. These receptors came from a woman aged 60 to 75 with COVID-19, enrolled during active disease. The CDR3 runs from the conserved cysteine through the conserved F or W. The D gene is left open where the match is weak. The size field is filled for only some rows; it gives once, few, many or a size class.

clone_size d_call j_call v_call cdr3_aa
NA NA TRBJ2-7 TRBV5-6 CASSFRTAYEQYF
NA TRBD2 TRBJ2-5 TRBV9 CASSVAGLAGQETQYF
NA NA TRBJ1-1 TRBV9 CASSVFLNTEAFF
NA NA TRBJ1-4 TRBV28 CASSLQGGGTNEKLFF
NA NA TRBJ1-2 TRBV5-1 CASSLIRDYGYTF
NA TRBD1 TRBJ2-7 TRBV6-5 CASTINRGPQNEQYF
NA TRBD1 TRBJ1-2 TRBV9 CASSVEARGVKAGYTF
NA TRBD1 TRBJ1-1 TRBV7-9 CASSSLRQGTEAFF
NA TRBD1 TRBJ1-5 TRBV2 CASSGQGHQPQHF
once TRBD2 TRBJ2-1 TRBV27 CASSLSGGGYLYNEQFF
NA TRBD2 TRBJ2-1 TRBV5-1 CASSLVGRGHNEQFF
NA NA TRBJ2-3 TRBV19 CASSIDLATDTQYF
NA NA TRBJ2-2 TRBV9 CASSDRGGTGELFF
once NA TRBJ2-1 TRBV13 CASSPGLNNEQFF
NA NA TRBJ2-3 TRBV10-3 CAISRKTTDTQYF
NA NA TRBJ2-7 TRBV14 CASSPSAGPAEQYF
NA NA TRBJ2-7 TRBV4-2 CASSHKYEQYF
NA NA TRBJ1-5 TRBV6-5 CASLMTGNQPQHF
NA TRBD2 TRBJ2-1 TRBV9 CASSAGLAGGAAREQFF
NA NA TRBJ1-1 TRBV28 CASSFRANTEAFF
NA NA TRBJ1-5 TRBV10-3 CAISESEGFGNQPQHF
NA TRBD2 TRBJ2-3 TRBV7-2 CASSARTSGRKTLTDTQYF
NA NA TRBJ1-1 TRBV19 CASSMKQGGFKTEAFF
NA NA TRBJ2-2 TRBV19 CASTLLSGAGELFF
once NA TRBJ1-6 TRBV7-9 CASSLGGGGVPLHF
NA TRBD2 TRBJ2-1 TRBV5-1 CASTFLLGGGARNEQFF
NA TRBD1 TRBJ1-6 TRBV5-4 CASSLAGQGYNSPLHF
once NA TRBJ1-6 TRBV7-9 CASGNTGNNSPLHF
NA TRBD1 TRBJ2-7 TRBV4-2 CASSLGTGRYEQYF
NA NA TRBJ1-5 TRBV28 CASSLGGSPILNQPQHF
NA NA TRBJ2-3 TRBV9 CASSVGRGSGASTDTQYF
few NA TRBJ1-1 TRBV2 CASKAGQGTEAFF
NA NA TRBJ1-5 TRBV6-5 CASNYHSNQPQHF
NA NA TRBJ2-4 TRBV6-5 CASSRQLLDIQYF
NA TRBD2 TRBJ2-7 TRBV27 CASRVQSGGAREQYF
NA TRBD1 TRBJ1-2 TRBV7-2 CASSLAGTGSNYGYTF
NA NA TRBJ1-2 TRBV7-2 CASSSRTGYGYTF
few NA TRBJ1-5 TRBV28 CASRTQGSGDQPQHF
NA NA TRBJ2-5 TRBV4-1 CASSQDLSPGETQYF
NA TRBD1 TRBJ1-4 TRBV18 CASSADRGNEKLFF
NA NA TRBJ1-1 TRBV5-6 CASSLGAGMGTEAFF
NA TRBD2 TRBJ2-1 TRBV19 CASSTLAGSPSSYNEQFF
once NA TRBJ1-2 TRBV14 CASSQDAGRFYGYTF
NA NA TRBJ2-2 TRBV5-4 CASSLRYRQNTGELFF
NA NA TRBJ2-5 TRBV5-6 CASSLASQETQYF
NA TRBD1 TRBJ1-6 TRBV6-6 CASSPGTGTTSYNSPLHF
NA NA TRBJ1-1 TRBV19 CASSTWTVNTEAFF
NA NA TRBJ1-5 TRBV30 CAWSSGARNQPQHF